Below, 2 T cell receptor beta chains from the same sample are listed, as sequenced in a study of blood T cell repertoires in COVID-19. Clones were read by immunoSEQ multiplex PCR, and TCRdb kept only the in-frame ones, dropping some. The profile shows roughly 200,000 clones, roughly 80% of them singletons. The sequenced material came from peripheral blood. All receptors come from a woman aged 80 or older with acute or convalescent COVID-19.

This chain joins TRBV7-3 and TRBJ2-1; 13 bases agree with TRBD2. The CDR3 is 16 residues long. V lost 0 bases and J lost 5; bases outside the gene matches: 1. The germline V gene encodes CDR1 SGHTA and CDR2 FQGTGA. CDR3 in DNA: TGTGCCAGCAGCTTAACTGGACTAGCGGGAGACAATGAGCAGTTCTTC. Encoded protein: CASSLTGLAGDNEQFF.

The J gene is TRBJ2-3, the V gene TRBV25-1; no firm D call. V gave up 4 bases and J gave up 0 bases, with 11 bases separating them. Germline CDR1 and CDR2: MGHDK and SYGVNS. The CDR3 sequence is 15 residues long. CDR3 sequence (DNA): TGTGCCAGCAGTGGCCCAGAGGAAAGCACAGATACGCAGTATTTT. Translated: CASSGPEESTDTQYF.